The subject of this entry is one TCR beta chain. This record comes from a study of siplizumab effects on memory and regulatory T cells. Only in-frame clones appear in the TCRdb table, and some are missing; sequencing was by immunoSEQ multiplex PCR. The profile covers tens of thousands of clones, with nearly 98% appearing a single time and around 0.66% taken by the ten largest. This receptor was obtained from a human donor in good health. The sample consisted of naive CD4+ T cells sorted from blood.

The CDR3: CASSQVGQRGETQYF. The CDR3 DNA reads TGTGCCAGCAGCCAAGTGGGCCAAAGAGGGGAGACCCAGTACTTC. The chain combines TRBV4-2 with TRBJ2-5, with TRBD2 as a possible D gene (5 bases). The CDR3 is 15 residues long. Trimming took off 1 base at V and 5 bases at J, with 14 bases between the two ends. Germline V gene data show CDR1 as LGHNA and CDR2 as YNFKEQ.